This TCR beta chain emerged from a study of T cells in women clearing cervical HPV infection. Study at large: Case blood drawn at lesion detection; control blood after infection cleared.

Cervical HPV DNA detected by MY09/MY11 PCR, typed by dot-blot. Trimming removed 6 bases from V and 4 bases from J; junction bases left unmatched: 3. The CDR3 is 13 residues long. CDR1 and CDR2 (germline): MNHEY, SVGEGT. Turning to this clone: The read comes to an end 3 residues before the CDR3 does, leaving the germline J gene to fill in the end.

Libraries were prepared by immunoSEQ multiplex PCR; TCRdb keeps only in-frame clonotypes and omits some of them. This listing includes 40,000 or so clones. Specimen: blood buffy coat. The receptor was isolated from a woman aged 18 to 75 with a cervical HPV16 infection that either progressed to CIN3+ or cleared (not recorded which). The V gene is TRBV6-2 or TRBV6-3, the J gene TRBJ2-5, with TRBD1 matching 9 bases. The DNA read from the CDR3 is TGTGCCAGCAGGACAGGGGGAAGAGAGACC. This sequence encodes CASRTGGRET. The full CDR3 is CASRTGGRETQYF.